The entry that follows covers one TCR beta chain sequence. The data belong to a study of immune evolution from preneoplasia to lung adenocarcinoma. The CDR3 is 17 residues long. V dropped 0 bases and J dropped 5; count of bases not matched to a gene: 9. Germline CDR1 reads SGHAT; CDR2 reads FQNNGV. The assay was immunoSEQ multiplex PCR, and TCRdb's table has in-frame clones only and misses some. This sample yields over 6,000 clones, of which around 78% are seen a single time; roughly 7.1% belongs to the top ten. The TCR sequence derives from a person aged 60-80 years with lung adenocarcinoma. Source material: FFPE minimally invasive lung adenocarcinoma tissue. The chain employs TRBV11-2 and TRBJ2-7; 11 bases are shared with TRBD2. CDR3 protein: CASSLDRLLAGENEQYF. Written as DNA, the CDR3 is TGTGCCAGCAGCTTAGATCGCCTACTAGCGGGAGAAAACGAGCAGTACTTC. Variable domain in full (rest from reference TRBV11-2 and TRBJ2-7): EAGVAQSPRYKIIEKRQSVAFWCNPISGHATLYWYQQILGQGPKLLIQFQNNGVVDDSQLPKDRFSAERLKGVDSTLKIQPAKLEDSAVYLCASSLDRLLAGENEQYFGPGTRLTVT.